A selection of T cell receptor beta chains follows, all from one sample in a study of cytomegalovirus exposure and HLA in healthy donors. Sequenced by immunoSEQ multiplex PCR; TCRdb stores in-frame clones only, minus some. Of under 150,000 clones listed, roughly four fifths are singletons. Sequencing used PBMCs. Every receptor here comes from a male donor in good health and CMV-seronegative. Both conserved end residues are part of each CDR3. The order of the fields is CDR3 DNA, CDR3 protein, V gene, J gene, clone size, D gene. The D gene is left open where the match is weak. Clone size appears in some rows only: once, few, many, or a class for an expanded clone.

TGTGCCAGCACCCATTCTGGGACAGAGAACGGGGAGCTGTTTTTT	CASTHSGTENGELFF	TRBV11-3	TRBJ2-2	NA	TRBD1
TGTGCCAGCAGTGTAACAGGGGCCGGCTACGAGCAGTACTTC	CASSVTGAGYEQYF	TRBV2	TRBJ2-7	few	TRBD1
TGTGCCAGCAGCCAAGCGCGAACAGGGGGTACGCCCCTCCACTTT	CASSQARTGGTPLHF	TRBV14	TRBJ1-6	NA	TRBD1
TGTGCCAGCAGTTTAAGGTGGGCTCCCTACGAGCAGTACTTC	CASSLRWAPYEQYF	TRBV28	TRBJ2-7	NA	NA
TGTGCCAGCAGTTCCGGGACAGGGGGCCGATCTGCCGGGGCTTTCTTT	CASSSGTGGRSAGAFF	TRBV28	TRBJ1-1	few	TRBD1
TGTGCCAGCAGCCTACGAGGGTCATACAATGAGCAGTTCTTC	CASSLRGSYNEQFF	TRBV5-4	TRBJ2-1	few	NA
TGTGCCAGCAGCGTAGCTAGGAGGGCTGACGGGGAGACCCAGTACTTC	CASSVARRADGETQYF	TRBV9	TRBJ2-5	NA	NA
TGTGCCAGCAGTTACCCTGGGCGGGAGGGCCTAAACGAGCAGTACTTC	CASSYPGREGLNEQYF	TRBV6-5	TRBJ2-7	NA	TRBD2
TGTGCCAGCTCACCAGGTCCGGGGGGCGACTATGGCTACACCTTC	CASSPGPGGDYGYTF	TRBV18	TRBJ1-2	NA	NA
TGTGCTAGTGGTTTGACCCCATTAGTAGCGGGAGTTCTGGATGAGCAGTTCTTC	CASGLTPLVAGVLDEQFF	TRBV12-5	TRBJ2-1	NA	TRBD2
TGTGCCAGCAGCTTAGAGAGCTATGGCTACACCTTC	CASSLESYGYTF	TRBV7-9	TRBJ1-2	NA	NA
TGTGCCAGCAGCTCGCCAGGGGGTAATGAAAAACTGTTTTTT	CASSSPGGNEKLFF	TRBV7-2	TRBJ1-4	NA	TRBD1
TGTGCCAGCAGTCTAAGGAGCTCCTACGAGCAGTACTTC	CASSLRSSYEQYF	TRBV6-1	TRBJ2-7	NA	NA
TGTGCCAGCAGCTTAAAACAGGGGGTAAACTATGGCTACACCTTC	CASSLKQGVNYGYTF	TRBV7-9	TRBJ1-2	NA	TRBD1
TGTGCCAGCAGTTACAACCCAGGGTCCACTGAAGCTTTCTTT	CASSYNPGSTEAFF	TRBV6-5	TRBJ1-1	NA	NA
TGCGCCAGCAGCCAAGATAGCGGGAGATTTCGCACAGATACGCAGTATTTT	CASSQDSGRFRTDTQYF	TRBV4-3	TRBJ2-3	NA	TRBD2
TGCGCCAGCAGCCGCCAACTAGCGGGGTCCTACAATGAGCAGTTCTTC	CASSRQLAGSYNEQFF	TRBV4-3	TRBJ2-1	NA	TRBD2
TGCGCCAGCAGCCAAGTCTTCAGCGGACCCTACGAGCAGTACTTC	CASSQVFSGPYEQYF	TRBV4-3	TRBJ2-7	NA	NA
TGTGCCAGCTCAGGGGGGAGCACAGATACGCAGTATTTT	CASSGGSTDTQYF	TRBV5-4	TRBJ2-3	NA	NA
TGTGCCAGCAGCGTCGATAGCGGGATAGGAGCCTACGAGCAGTACTTC	CASSVDSGIGAYEQYF	TRBV9	TRBJ2-7	once	TRBD2
TGTGCCAGCAGCTTGGGGACAAAGAACACTGAAGCTTTCTTT	CASSLGTKNTEAFF	TRBV7-9	TRBJ1-1	NA	NA
TGTGCCAGTAGTTCGACTAGCGGCGAGCAGTACTTC	CASSSTSGEQYF	TRBV19	TRBJ2-7	NA	TRBD2
TGTGCCAGCAGGCAGGGGCGTAACTATGGCTACACCTTC	CASRQGRNYGYTF	TRBV2	TRBJ1-2	NA	NA
TGTGCCATCAGTGAGGGGACAGAATACCATGAAGCTTTCTTT	CAISEGTEYHEAFF	TRBV10-3	TRBJ1-1	NA	TRBD1
TGTGCCTGGAGGTCGACAGGGGGTGGAAACACCATATATTTT	CAWRSTGGGNTIYF	TRBV30	TRBJ1-3	NA	TRBD1
TGTGCCAGCAGCTTAGGTTCTCGCACAGATACGCAGTATTTT	CASSLGSRTDTQYF	TRBV7-9	TRBJ2-3	NA	NA
TGTGCCAGCAGCTTATTACACCTGGGACAGGGCAAAAACATTCAGTACTTC	CASSLLHLGQGKNIQYF	TRBV27	TRBJ2-4	NA	TRBD1
TGTGCCAGCAGCCTGTGGACTAGCGGCACCTACGAGCAGTACTTC	CASSLWTSGTYEQYF	TRBV5-4	TRBJ2-7	NA	TRBD2
TGCGCCAGCTTGTGCAGGGGGAGTCAGTGCGAGCAGTTCTTC	CASLCRGSQCEQFF	TRBV10-1	TRBJ2-1	once	TRBD1
TGTGCCAGCAGTGAAGCGCTTGCGGGCTACACCTTC	CASSEALAGYTF	TRBV2	TRBJ1-2	few	NA
TGTGCCAGCAGCTCCGGTGGTTACGGGGAGCTGTTTTTT	CASSSGGYGELFF	TRBV7-3	TRBJ2-2	NA	NA
TGTGCCACCCGAAATCAGGGGGCGGCAGAGACCCAGTACTTC	CATRNQGAAETQYF	TRBV15	TRBJ2-5	once	TRBD1
TGTGCCAGCAGTTTATCGCCCGGACAGGGGATCACCGGGGAGCTGTTTTTT	CASSLSPGQGITGELFF	TRBV28	TRBJ2-2	NA	TRBD1
TGTGCCAGCAGCCCTGGACTAGCCTACGAGCAGTACTTC	CASSPGLAYEQYF	TRBV13	TRBJ2-7	NA	TRBD2
TGCGCCAGCAGCTTAGATAGTCCCCCTCCGCAGTATTTT	CASSLDSPPPQYF	TRBV5-1	TRBJ2-3	NA	NA
TGTGCCAGCAGCGTCGGGGAGCAGTACTTC	CASSVGEQYF	TRBV6-1	TRBJ2-7	NA	NA
TGTGCCAGCAGCCAGGATGACAGCCGGACAACTAATGAAAAACTGTTTTTT	CASSQDDSRTTNEKLFF	TRBV4-2	TRBJ1-4	NA	NA
TGTGCCAGCAGTTTGGAGGGCATGGGCAATCAGCCCCAGCATTTT	CASSLEGMGNQPQHF	TRBV28	TRBJ1-5	NA	NA
TGTGCCTGGGAGCTAGCGGGGGGGGAGCAGTTCTTC	CAWELAGGEQFF	TRBV30	TRBJ2-1	NA	TRBD2
TGTGCCAGCAGCATCACTACCCGAGCCTACAATGAGCAGTTCTTC	CASSITTRAYNEQFF	TRBV13	TRBJ2-1	NA	NA
TGTGCCAGCTCAGGGACTAGCGGGAACAATGAGCAGTTCTTC	CASSGTSGNNEQFF	TRBV18	TRBJ2-1	NA	TRBD2
TGTGCCAGAAGCTTGGGGGACAGGGTTGGCCAAGAGACCCAGTACTTC	CARSLGDRVGQETQYF	TRBV5-3	TRBJ2-5	once	TRBD1
TGTGCCAGCAGCGTAGGGGGTAGCGGGAGGGCCCAGCAGTTCTTC	CASSVGGSGRAQQFF	TRBV9	TRBJ2-1	NA	TRBD2
TGTGCCAGCAGCCAAGTTACAGGCCGCTCCTACGAGCAGTACTTC	CASSQVTGRSYEQYF	TRBV4-2	TRBJ2-7	NA	NA